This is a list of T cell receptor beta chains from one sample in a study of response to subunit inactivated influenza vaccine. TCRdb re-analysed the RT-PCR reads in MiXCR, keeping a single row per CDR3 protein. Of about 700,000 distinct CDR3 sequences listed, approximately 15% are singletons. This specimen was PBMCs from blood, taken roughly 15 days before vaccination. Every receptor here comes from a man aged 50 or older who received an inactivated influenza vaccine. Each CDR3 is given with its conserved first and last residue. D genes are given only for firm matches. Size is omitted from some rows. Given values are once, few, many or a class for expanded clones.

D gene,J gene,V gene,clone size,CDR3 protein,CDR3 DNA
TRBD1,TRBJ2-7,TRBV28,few,CASTSPTGGAYEQYF,TGTGCCAGCACCTCTCCGACAGGGGGGGCCTACGAGCAGTACTTC
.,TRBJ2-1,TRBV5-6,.,CASSFPGHVSDEQFF,TGTGCCAGCAGCTTTCCGGGGCACGTCTCGGATGAGCAGTTCTTC
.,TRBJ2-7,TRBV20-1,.,CSAPDNSYEQYF,TGCAGTGCCCCTGACAACTCCTACGAGCAGTACTTC
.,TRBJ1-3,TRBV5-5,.,CASSLEYSGNTIYF,TGTGCCAGCAGCTTGGAGTACTCTGGAAACACCATATATTTT
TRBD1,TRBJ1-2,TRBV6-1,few,CASSEGHRGVSGYTF,TGTGCCAGCAGTGAGGGACACAGGGGAGTCTCTGGCTACACCTTC
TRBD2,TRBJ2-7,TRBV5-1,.,CASSSLAGGPPFYEQYF,TGCGCCAGCAGCTCGTTAGCGGGAGGCCCACCTTTCTACGAGCAGTACTTC
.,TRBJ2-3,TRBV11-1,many,CASSTADTQYF,TGTGCCAGCAGCACGGCGGATACGCAGTATTTT
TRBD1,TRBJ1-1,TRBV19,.,CASTRQGAPWTEAFF,TGTGCCAGTACCCGACAGGGGGCCCCATGGACTGAAGCTTTCTTT
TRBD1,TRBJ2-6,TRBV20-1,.,CSARDGAGGTGANVLTF,TGCAGTGCTAGAGATGGGGCAGGGGGTACTGGGGCCAACGTCCTGACTTTC
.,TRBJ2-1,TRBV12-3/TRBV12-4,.,CASQGGHANEQFF,TGTGCCAGCCAGGGGGGCCATGCCAATGAGCAGTTCTTC
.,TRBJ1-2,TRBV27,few,CASSTGPKGYGYTF,TGTGCCAGCAGTACGGGACCCAAGGGCTATGGCTACACCTTC
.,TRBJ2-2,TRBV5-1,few,CASSNPSSGELFF,TGCGCCAGCAGCAACCCTAGCTCCGGGGAGCTGTTTTTT
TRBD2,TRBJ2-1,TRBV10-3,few,CAISEGREVQQFF,TGTGCCATCAGTGAAGGGCGGGAGGTTCAGCAGTTCTTC
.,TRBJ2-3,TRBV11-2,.,CASSNRVRGNTDTQYF,TGTGCCAGCAGCAACAGGGTTCGGGGCAACACAGATACGCAGTATTTT
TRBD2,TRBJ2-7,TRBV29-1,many,CSVGLAGTYEQYF,TGCAGCGTTGGACTAGCGGGAACCTACGAGCAGTACTTC
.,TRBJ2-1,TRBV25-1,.,CASSEIPGNNEQFF,TGTGCCAGCAGTGAAATCCCAGGGAACAATGAGCAGTTCTTC
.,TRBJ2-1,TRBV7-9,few,CASSPPGGDSYNEQFF,TGTGCCAGCAGCCCCCCGGGCGGGGACTCCTACAATGAGCAGTTCTTC
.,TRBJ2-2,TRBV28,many,CAIQGLGIPGELFF,TGTGCCATCCAGGGGTTGGGGATCCCCGGGGAGCTGTTTTTT
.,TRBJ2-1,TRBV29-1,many,CSVEDSTYEQFF,TGCAGCGTTGAAGATAGCACGTATGAGCAGTTCTTC
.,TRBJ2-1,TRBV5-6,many,CASSLLQGLYNEQFF,TGTGCCAGCAGCTTATTGCAGGGTCTCTACAATGAGCAGTTCTTC
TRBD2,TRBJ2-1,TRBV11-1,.,CASSLPVSGGATSREQFF,TGTGCCAGCAGCTTACCTGTGAGCGGGGGCGCAACTTCCAGGGAGCAGTTCTTC
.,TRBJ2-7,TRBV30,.,CAWSRSGTGTYEQYF,TGTGCCTGGAGCCGCTCCGGGACTGGGACCTACGAGCAGTACTTC
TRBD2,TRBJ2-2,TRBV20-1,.,CSARTGTRTAGELFF,TGCAGTGCTAGAACCGGGACTAGGACCGCCGGGGAGCTGTTTTTT
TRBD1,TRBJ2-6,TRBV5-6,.,CASSRDRGSFFGANVLTF,TGTGCCAGCAGCAGGGACAGGGGGTCGTTCTTTGGGGCCAACGTCCTGACTTTC
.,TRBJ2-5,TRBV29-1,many,CSVGQGQETQYF,TGCAGCGTAGGGCAGGGGCAAGAGACCCAGTACTTC
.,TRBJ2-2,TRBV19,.,CASSGPNTGELFF,TGTGCCAGTAGCGGCCCAAACACCGGGGAGCTGTTTTTT
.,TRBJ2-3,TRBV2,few,CASSVVGSSVTDTQYF,TGTGCCAGCAGTGTCGTAGGGAGTTCAGTAACAGATACGCAGTATTTT
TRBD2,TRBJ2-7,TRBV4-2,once,CASSQEAGGLYEQYF,TGTGCCAGCAGCCAAGAAGCGGGAGGGCTGTACGAGCAGTACTTC
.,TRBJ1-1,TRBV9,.,CASSVEGRAEAFF,TGTGCCAGCAGCGTAGAGGGCAGGGCTGAAGCTTTCTTT
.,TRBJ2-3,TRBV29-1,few,CSVEVRGSTDTQYF,TGCAGCGTTGAGGTGCGCGGGAGCACAGATACGCAGTATTTT
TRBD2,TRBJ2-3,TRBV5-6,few,CASSPDRAGGNTQYF,TGTGCCAGCAGCCCAGATAGAGCGGGAGGGAATACGCAGTATTTT
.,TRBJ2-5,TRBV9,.,CASSQGSKTQYF,TGTGCCAGCAGCCAGGGGAGCAAGACCCAGTACTTC
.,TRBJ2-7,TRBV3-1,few,CASSQNSKRTYEQYF,TGTGCCAGCAGCCAAAACAGCAAAAGAACCTACGAGCAGTACTTC
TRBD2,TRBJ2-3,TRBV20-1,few,CSAARPGTSGGAAGTDTQYF,TGCAGTGCCGCGAGGCCCGGGACTAGCGGGGGGGCCGCAGGCACAGATACGCAGTATTTT
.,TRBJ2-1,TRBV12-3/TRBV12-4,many,CASSFGLSSYNEQFF,TGTGCCAGCAGTTTCGGTCTGAGCTCCTACAATGAGCAGTTCTTC
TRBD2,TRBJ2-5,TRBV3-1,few,CASSPLAGPETQYF,TGTGCCAGCAGCCCACTAGCGGGACCCGAGACCCAGTACTTC
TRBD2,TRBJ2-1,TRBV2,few,CASRARGLASDEQFF,TGTGCCAGTCGCGCGAGGGGACTAGCCAGCGATGAGCAGTTCTTC
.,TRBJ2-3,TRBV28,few,CASSFVGADTQYF,TGTGCCAGCAGTTTTGTGGGGGCAGATACGCAGTATTTT
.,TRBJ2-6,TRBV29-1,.,CSVEGQGTGANVLTF,TGCAGCGTTGAAGGACAAGGGACTGGGGCCAACGTCCTGACTTTC
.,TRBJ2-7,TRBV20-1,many,CSARDSRHSYEQYF,TGCAGTGCTAGAGATTCCAGACACTCCTACGAGCAGTACTTC
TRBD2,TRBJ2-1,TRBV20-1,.,CSASRDWRTSGRLNEQFF,TGCAGTGCTAGTCGAGACTGGCGGACTAGCGGAAGACTCAATGAGCAGTTCTTC
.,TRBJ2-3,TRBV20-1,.,CSARTGTYGTDTQYF,TGCAGTGCTAGAACGGGGACTTACGGCACAGATACGCAGTATTTT
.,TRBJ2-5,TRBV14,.,CASSYGRAQETQYF,TGTGCCAGCAGCTATGGACGGGCCCAAGAGACCCAGTACTTC
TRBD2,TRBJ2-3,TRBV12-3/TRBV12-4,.,CASSLPTSGSSTDTQYF,TGTGCCAGCAGTTTACCGACTAGCGGGTCTAGCACAGATACGCAGTATTTT
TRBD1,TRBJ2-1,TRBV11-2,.,CASSFRRQGGNEQFF,TGTGCCAGCAGCTTCCGAAGACAGGGGGGCAATGAGCAGTTCTTC
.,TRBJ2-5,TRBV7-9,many,CASSLAVKTQYF,TGTGCCAGCAGCTTAGCGGTAAAGACCCAGTACTTC
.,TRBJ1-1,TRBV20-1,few,CSANRETEAFF,TGCAGTGCTAACCGGGAGACTGAAGCTTTCTTT